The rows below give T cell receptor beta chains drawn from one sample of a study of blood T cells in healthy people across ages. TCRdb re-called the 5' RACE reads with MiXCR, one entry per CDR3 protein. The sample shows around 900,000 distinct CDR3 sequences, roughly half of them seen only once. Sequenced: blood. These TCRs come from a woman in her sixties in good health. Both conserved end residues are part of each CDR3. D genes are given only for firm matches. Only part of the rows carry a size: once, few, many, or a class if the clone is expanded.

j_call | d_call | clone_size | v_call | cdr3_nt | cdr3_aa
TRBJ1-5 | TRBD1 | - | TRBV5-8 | TGTGCCAGCAGTCCCGGGACAGGGTCAGGACAGCCCCAGCATTTT | CASSPGTGSGQPQHF
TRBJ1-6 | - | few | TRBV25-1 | TGTGCCAGCAGTGAAAAACACAGGGTGTATAATTCACCCCTCCACTTT | CASSEKHRVYNSPLHF
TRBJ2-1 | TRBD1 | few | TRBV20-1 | TGCAGTGCTAGGGTGGGGCAGGGGGCAAATGAGCAGTTCTTC | CSARVGQGANEQFF
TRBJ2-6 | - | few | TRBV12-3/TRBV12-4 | TGTGCCAGCAGTTTGGACCAGGGGATCTCTGGGGCCAACGTCCTGACTTTC | CASSLDQGISGANVLTF
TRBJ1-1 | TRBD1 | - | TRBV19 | TGTGCCAGTAGTCCCTCCGGGACAGGGTCCCCGAACACTGAAGCTTTCTTT | CASSPSGTGSPNTEAFF
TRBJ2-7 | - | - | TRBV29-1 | TGCAGCGTGGATAAGGTTGGATACAATGAGCAGTACTTC | CSVDKVGYNEQYF
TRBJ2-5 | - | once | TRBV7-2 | TGTGCCAGCAGCTTAGATCCCGGACGGCCCCGGGAGCAGTACTTC | CASSLDPGRPREQYF
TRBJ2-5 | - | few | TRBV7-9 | TGCGCCAGCAGCTTGAGGGTGCGGGAGACCCAGTACTTC | CASSLRVRETQYF
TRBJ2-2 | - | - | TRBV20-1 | TGCAGTGCTAGAGAGCTCGGAAACACCGGGGAGCTGTTTTTT | CSARELGNTGELFF
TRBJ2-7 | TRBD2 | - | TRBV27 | TGTGCCAGCAGTAGACTAGCCGCTTACAATGAGCAGTACTTC | CASSRLAAYNEQYF
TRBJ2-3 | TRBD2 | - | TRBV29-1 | TGCAGCGTTGCACCAAGTCTAGCGGGAGATACGCAGTATTTT | CSVAPSLAGDTQYF
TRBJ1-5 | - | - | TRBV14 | TGTGCCAGCAGCCAAGATCGGTGGGTGAGCAATCAGCCCCAGCATTTT | CASSQDRWVSNQPQHF
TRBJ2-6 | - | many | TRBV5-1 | TGCGCCAGCTACGACTCGGGTCAGCCGACTAGCTCTGGGGCCAACGTCCTGACTTTC | CASYDSGQPTSSGANVLTF
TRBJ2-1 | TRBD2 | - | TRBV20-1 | TGCAGTGCCCGGACTAGCGGGAGGGCCAGCAATGAGCAGTTCTTC | CSARTSGRASNEQFF
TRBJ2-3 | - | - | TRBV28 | TGTGCCAGCAGGGGTACCGCCGCAGATACGCAGTATTTT | CASRGTAADTQYF
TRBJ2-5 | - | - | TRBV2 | TGTGCCAGCAGCCAAACTGTTCCGGAGACCCAGTACTTC | CASSQTVPETQYF
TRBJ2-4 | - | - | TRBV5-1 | TGCGCCAGCAGCGTGCAACAGGGTGTCAACATTCAGTACTTC | CASSVQQGVNIQYF
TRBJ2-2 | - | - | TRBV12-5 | TGTGCTAGTGGTTTGGACAGCCGGAACACCGGGGAGCTGTTTTTT | CASGLDSRNTGELFF
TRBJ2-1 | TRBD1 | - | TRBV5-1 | TGCGCCAGCAGCTACCGATCGGGACAGGGGATCGATGAGCAGTTCTTC | CASSYRSGQGIDEQFF
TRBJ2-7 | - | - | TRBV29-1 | TGCAGCGTTGAAGCTAGCACTTCGAGCTCCTACGAGCAGTACTTC | CSVEASTSSSYEQYF
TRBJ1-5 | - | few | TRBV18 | TGTGCCAGCTCACCGAGGGGGGATCCCCAGCATTTT | CASSPRGDPQHF
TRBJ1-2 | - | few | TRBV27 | TGTGCCAGCAGCCAGACCGCTACCACTTATGGCTACACCTTC | CASSQTATTYGYTF
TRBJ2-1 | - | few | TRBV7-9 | TGTGCCAGCAGCTTAGGCGCCCATGAGCAGTTCTTC | CASSLGAHEQFF
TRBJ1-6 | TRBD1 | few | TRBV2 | TGTGCCAGCAGTGCAATACAGGGGGCGCGGTATAATTCACCCCTCCACTTT | CASSAIQGARYNSPLHF
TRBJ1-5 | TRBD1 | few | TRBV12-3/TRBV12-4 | TGTGCCAGCAGCCCAGGGGGTGTGGATCAGCCCCAGCATTTT | CASSPGGVDQPQHF
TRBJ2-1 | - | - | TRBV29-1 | TGCAGCGTTTCGTACGAGCAGTTCTTC | CSVSYEQFF
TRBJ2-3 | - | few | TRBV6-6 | TGTGCCAGCAGCTCCCCTATGGCAGATACGCAGTATTTT | CASSSPMADTQYF
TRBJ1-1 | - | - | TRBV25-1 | TGTGCCAGCAGGGCCCTTATGAACACTGAAGCTTTCTTT | CASRALMNTEAFF
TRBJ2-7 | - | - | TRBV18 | TGTGCCAGCTCACCAACAGTTCCAGGGGAGCAGTACTTC | CASSPTVPGEQYF
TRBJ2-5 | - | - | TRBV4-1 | TGCGCCAGCAGCCAAATAGGACAGAAAAAAGAGACCCAGTACTTC | CASSQIGQKKETQYF
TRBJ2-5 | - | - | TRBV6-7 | TGTGCCAGCAGTCGCATGTGGAGACTAGTTCCCGAACAGCAAGAGACCCAGTACTTC | CASSRMWRLVPEQQETQYF
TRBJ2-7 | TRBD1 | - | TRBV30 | TGTGCCTGGAGTGTAGGTCCAGGGGGACGGAACGAGCAGTACTTC | CAWSVGPGGRNEQYF
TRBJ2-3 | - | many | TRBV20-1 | TGCAGTGCTAGCCCCACAGATACGCAGTATTTT | CSASPTDTQYF
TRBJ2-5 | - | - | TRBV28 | TGTGCCAGCAGTTTATACGGGGTGGAGACCCAGTACTTC | CASSLYGVETQYF
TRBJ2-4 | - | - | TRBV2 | TGTGCCAGCATAGGGGACATGATGCTAGCCAAAAACATTCAGTACTTC | CASIGDMMLAKNIQYF
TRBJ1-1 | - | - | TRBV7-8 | TGTGCCAGCAGCTTAGCGGACGCAAACCCCCTTTACACTGAAGCTTTCTTT | CASSLADANPLYTEAFF
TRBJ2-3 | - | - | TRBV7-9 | TGTGCCTACCGCACAGATACGCAGTATTTT | CAYRTDTQYF
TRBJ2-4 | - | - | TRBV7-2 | TGTGCCAGCAGCTTAAGGGGAGGAACAGCCAAAAACATTCAGTACTTC | CASSLRGGTAKNIQYF
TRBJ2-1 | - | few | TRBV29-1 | TGCAGCGTTGATAGGTCGGGCTCCTACAATGAGCAGTTCTTC | CSVDRSGSYNEQFF
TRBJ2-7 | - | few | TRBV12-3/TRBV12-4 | TGTGCCAGCAGTTCCTCCGGGGGGCGGGAATTTTACGAGCAGTACTTC | CASSSSGGREFYEQYF
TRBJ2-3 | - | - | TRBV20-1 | TGCACCCTGTACAAGGCGGGCCGCACAGATACGCAGTATTTT | CTLYKAGRTDTQYF
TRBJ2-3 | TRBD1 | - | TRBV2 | TGTGCCAGCAGTGAGTCGACAGGGTTAGATACGCAGTATTTT | CASSESTGLDTQYF
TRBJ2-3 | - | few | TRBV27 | TGTGCCAGCAGTTTATCGGTGGAGGATACGCAGTATTTT | CASSLSVEDTQYF
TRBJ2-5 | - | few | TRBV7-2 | TGTGCCAGCAAGGGCAGAGCGGGAGAGACCCAGTACTTC | CASKGRAGETQYF
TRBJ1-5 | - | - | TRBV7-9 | TGTGCCACTCGGCAAGAACCCGGGCAGCCCCAGCATTTT | CATRQEPGQPQHF
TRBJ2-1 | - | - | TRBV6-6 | TGTGCCAGCAGTTCTTTCTGGGGCGATGAGCAGTTCTTC | CASSSFWGDEQFF
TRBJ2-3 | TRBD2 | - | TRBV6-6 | TGTGCCAGCAGTCCGTTATATAGCGGGGGCACAGATACGCAGTATTTT | CASSPLYSGGTDTQYF
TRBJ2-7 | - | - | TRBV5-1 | TGCGCCAGCAGCTATGGGGAAATGGGCGAGCAGTACTTC | CASSYGEMGEQYF
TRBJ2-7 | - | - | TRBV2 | TGTGCCAGCAGTGAAGAGAGTCTAGCTCCTTACGAGCAGTACTTC | CASSEESLAPYEQYF
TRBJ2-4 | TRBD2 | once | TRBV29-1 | TGCAGCGCTCTGGGACTAGCGGGAGGGGGAGCCAAAAACATTCAGTACTTC | CSALGLAGGGAKNIQYF